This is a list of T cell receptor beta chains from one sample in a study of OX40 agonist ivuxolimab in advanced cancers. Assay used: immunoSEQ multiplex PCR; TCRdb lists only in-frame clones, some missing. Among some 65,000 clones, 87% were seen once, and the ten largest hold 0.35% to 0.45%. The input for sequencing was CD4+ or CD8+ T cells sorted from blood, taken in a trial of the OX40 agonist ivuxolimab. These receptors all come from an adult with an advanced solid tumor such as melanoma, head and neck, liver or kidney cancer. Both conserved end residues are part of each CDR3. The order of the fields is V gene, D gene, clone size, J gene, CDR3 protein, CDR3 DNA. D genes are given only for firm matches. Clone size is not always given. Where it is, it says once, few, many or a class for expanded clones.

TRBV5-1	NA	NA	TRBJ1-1	CASSPVGGGATEAFF	TGCGCCAGCAGCCCAGTGGGGGGTGGGGCCACTGAAGCTTTCTTT
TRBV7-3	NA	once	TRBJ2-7	CASSLMSGAYEQYF	TGTGCCAGCAGCTTGATGAGCGGAGCCTACGAGCAGTACTTC
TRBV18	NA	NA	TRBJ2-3	CASSPKGGTDTQYF	TGTGCCAGCTCACCCAAAGGGGGCACAGATACGCAGTATTTT
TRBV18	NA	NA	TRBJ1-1	CASSPRTEAFF	TGTGCCAGCTCACCCCGCACTGAAGCTTTCTTT
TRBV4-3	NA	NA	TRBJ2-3	CASSQRGAGEDTQYF	TGCGCCAGCAGCCAACGGGGGGCCGGGGAAGATACGCAGTATTTT
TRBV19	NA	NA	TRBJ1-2	CASSKQGVGYTF	TGTGCCAGTAGTAAACAGGGAGTAGGCTACACCTTC
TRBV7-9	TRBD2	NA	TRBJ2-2	CASRSGAQGGELFF	TGTGCCAGCAGGAGCGGGGCCCAGGGAGGGGAGCTGTTTTTT
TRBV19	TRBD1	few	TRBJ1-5	CAGGTEENQPQHF	TGTGCCGGCGGGACAGAGGAGAATCAGCCCCAGCATTTT
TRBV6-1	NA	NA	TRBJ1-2	CASSGRAANYGYTF	TGTGCCAGCAGTGGGAGGGCTGCAAACTATGGCTACACCTTC
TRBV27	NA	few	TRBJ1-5	CASSFRGPGPQHF	TGTGCCAGCAGTTTCCGGGGCCCAGGGCCCCAGCATTTT
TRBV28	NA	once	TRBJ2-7	CASSRYEQYF	TGTGCCAGCAGCCGTTACGAGCAGTACTTC
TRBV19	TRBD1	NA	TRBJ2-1	CASSIGTGAGYNEQFF	TGTGCCAGTAGTATAGGTACAGGGGCAGGGTACAATGAGCAGTTCTTC
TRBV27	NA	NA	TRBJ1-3	CASSITGHSGNTIYF	TGTGCCAGCAGTATCACAGGCCACTCTGGAAACACCATATATTTT
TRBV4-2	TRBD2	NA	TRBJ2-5	CASSQGWGGETQYF	TGTGCCAGCAGCCAAGGGTGGGGGGGTGAGACCCAGTACTTC
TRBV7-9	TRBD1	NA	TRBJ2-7	CASSSGQGVPAYEQYF	TGTGCCAGCAGCTCCGGACAGGGGGTGCCAGCCTACGAGCAGTACTTC
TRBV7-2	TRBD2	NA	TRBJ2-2	CASSLRTSGGQNTGELFF	TGTGCCAGCAGCCTCCGGACTAGCGGGGGACAGAACACCGGGGAGCTGTTTTTT
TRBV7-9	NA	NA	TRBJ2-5	CATSPGGETQYF	TGTGCCACCTCGCCGGGCGGAGAGACCCAGTACTTC
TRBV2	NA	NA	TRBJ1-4	CASKRTAEKLFF	TGTGCCAGCAAGCGGACAGCTGAAAAACTGTTTTTT
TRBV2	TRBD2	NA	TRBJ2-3	CASSLAGVSTDTQYF	TGTGCCAGCAGTCTAGCGGGGGTTAGCACAGATACGCAGTATTTT
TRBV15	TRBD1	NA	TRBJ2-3	CATSRGDRIPVTQYF	TGTGCCACCAGCAGGGGGGACAGGATACCCGTTACGCAGTATTTT
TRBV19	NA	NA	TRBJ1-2	CASSMASFNYGYTF	TGTGCCAGTAGTATGGCGAGTTTTAACTATGGCTACACCTTC
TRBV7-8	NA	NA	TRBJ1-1	CASRYTGLWGTEAFF	TGTGCCAGCAGATACACAGGACTATGGGGGACTGAAGCTTTCTTT
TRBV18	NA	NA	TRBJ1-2	CASSSGPNYGYTF	TGTGCCAGCTCAAGCGGCCCTAACTATGGCTACACCTTC
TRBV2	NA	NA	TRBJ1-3	CASAVGNTIYF	TGTGCCAGCGCGGTAGGAAACACCATATATTTT
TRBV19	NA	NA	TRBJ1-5	CASSMVTGAGNQPQHF	TGTGCCAGTAGTATGGTAACAGGTGCAGGAAATCAGCCCCAGCATTTT
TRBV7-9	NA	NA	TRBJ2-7	CASSSHRTGYEQYF	TGTGCCAGCAGCTCTCACCGGACGGGCTACGAGCAGTACTTC
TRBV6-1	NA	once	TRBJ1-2	CASSESLYGYTF	TGTGCCAGCAGTGAGAGTCTCTATGGCTACACCTTC
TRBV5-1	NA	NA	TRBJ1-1	CASSLAGANTEAFF	TGCGCCAGCAGCTTGGCCGGGGCAAACACTGAAGCTTTCTTT
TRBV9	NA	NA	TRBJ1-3	CASSVVEMGVSGNTIYF	TGTGCCAGCAGCGTAGTTGAGATGGGCGTCTCTGGAAACACCATATATTTT
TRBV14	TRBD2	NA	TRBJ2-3	CASSQESGLAGVTDTQYF	TGTGCCAGCAGCCAAGAATCCGGGCTAGCGGGGGTCACAGATACGCAGTATTTT
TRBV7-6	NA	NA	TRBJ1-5	CASSARGAAQPQHF	TGTGCCAGCAGCGCCCGGGGGGCAGCTCAGCCCCAGCATTTT
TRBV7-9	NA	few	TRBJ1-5	CASSRDSNQPQHF	TGTGCCAGCAGCCGAGATAGCAATCAGCCCCAGCATTTT
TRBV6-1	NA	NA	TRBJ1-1	CASSEFWVGVMNTEAFF	TGTGCCAGCAGTGAGTTCTGGGTGGGGGTTATGAACACTGAAGCTTTCTTT
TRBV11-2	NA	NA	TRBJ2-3	CASSLDRGWTDTQYF	TGTGCCAGCAGCTTAGATCGGGGTTGGACAGATACGCAGTATTTT
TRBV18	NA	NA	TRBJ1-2	CASSAVLGPTSYGYTF	TGTGCCAGCTCAGCGGTTTTGGGCCCAACCTCCTATGGCTACACCTTC
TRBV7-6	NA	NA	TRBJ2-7	CASSLAFSYEQYF	TGTGCCAGCAGCTTAGCGTTCTCCTACGAGCAGTACTTC
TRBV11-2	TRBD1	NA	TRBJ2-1	CATTGGYGEQFF	TGTGCTACGACAGGGGGCTACGGGGAGCAGTTCTTC
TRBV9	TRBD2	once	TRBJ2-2	CASSISGTSYRDTGELFF	TGTGCCAGCAGCATTTCCGGGACTAGCTATAGGGACACCGGGGAGCTGTTTTTT
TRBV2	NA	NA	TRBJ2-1	CASSPTGGDYNEQFF	TGTGCCAGCAGTCCGACTGGCGGGGACTACAATGAGCAGTTCTTC
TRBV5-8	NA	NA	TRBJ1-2	CASTFTANYGYTF	TGTGCCAGCACCTTTACAGCTAACTATGGCTACACCTTC
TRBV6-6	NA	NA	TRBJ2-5	CASSYSRLQETQYF	TGTGCCAGCAGTTACTCGAGACTACAAGAGACCCAGTACTTC
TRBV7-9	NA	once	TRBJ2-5	CASSPGQTLETQYF	TGTGCCAGCAGCCCCGGACAAACGTTGGAGACCCAGTACTTC
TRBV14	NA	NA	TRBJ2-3	CASSQGLGADTQYF	TGTGCCAGCAGCCAGGGCCTGGGGGCAGATACGCAGTATTTT
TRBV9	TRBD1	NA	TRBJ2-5	CASSPGQGGQETQYF	TGTGCCAGCAGCCCCGGACAGGGAGGTCAAGAGACCCAGTACTTC
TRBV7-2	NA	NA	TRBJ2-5	CASSSDGRTTETQYF	TGTGCCAGCAGCTCCGACGGTCGGACTACGGAGACCCAGTACTTC
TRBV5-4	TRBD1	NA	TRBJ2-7	CASSSSTGYEQYF	TGTGCCAGCAGCTCTTCGACAGGGTACGAGCAGTACTTC
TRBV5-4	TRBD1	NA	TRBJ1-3	CASSWDSHSGNTIYF	TGTGCCAGCAGCTGGGACAGTCACTCTGGAAACACCATATATTTT
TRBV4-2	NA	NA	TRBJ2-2	CASSASRGPSTGELFF	TGTGCCAGCAGCGCCTCGCGGGGGCCCTCCACCGGGGAGCTGTTTTTT
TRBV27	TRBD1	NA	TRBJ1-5	CASSLSPGQGPHQPQHF	TGTGCCAGCAGTTTGTCACCGGGACAGGGACCGCATCAGCCCCAGCATTTT
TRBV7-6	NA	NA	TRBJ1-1	CASSLGGRRGNTEAFF	TGTGCCAGCAGCTTAGGGGGTCGGCGGGGGAACACTGAAGCTTTCTTT
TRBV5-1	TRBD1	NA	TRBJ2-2	CASSRLTGGRNTGELFF	TGCGCCAGCAGCCGACTAACAGGGGGCCGAAACACCGGGGAGCTGTTTTTT
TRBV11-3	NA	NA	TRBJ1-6	CASSLGGSYNSPLHF	TGTGCCAGCAGCTTAGGGGGTTCCTATAATTCACCCCTCCACTTT
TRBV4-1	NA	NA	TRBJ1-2	CASSLIRANYGYTF	TGCGCCAGCAGCCTGATCCGAGCTAACTATGGCTACACCTTC
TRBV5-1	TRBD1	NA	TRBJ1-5	CASRRNPGQGSNQPQHF	TGCGCCAGCAGACGAAACCCGGGACAGGGGAGCAATCAGCCCCAGCATTTT
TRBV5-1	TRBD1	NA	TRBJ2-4	CASSLGDRGGLGIQYF	TGCGCCAGCAGCTTGGGAGACAGGGGAGGCCTGGGCATTCAGTACTTC
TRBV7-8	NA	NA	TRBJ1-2	CASSLGFDSRF	TGTGCCAGCAGCTTAGGGTTCGACAGCCGCTTC
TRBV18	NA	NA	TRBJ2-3	CASSPQGSSTDTQYF	TGTGCCAGCTCACCTCAGGGAAGTAGTACAGATACGCAGTATTTT
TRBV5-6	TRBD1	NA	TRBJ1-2	CASSRDRAGYTF	TGTGCCAGCAGCCGGGACAGGGCTGGCTACACCTTC